This record covers a single T cell receptor beta chain. In assigning cohorts, the study relied on participant-reported clinical history. Cohort 3 recovered donors had two negative PCRs, clearance, or symptom resolution. Clones were sequenced by immunoSEQ multiplex PCR, and TCRdb holds only the in-frame ones, with some missing. There are 150,000 or so clones in the sample; around 79% occur only once, and roughly 2.9% lies in the top ten. This CDR3 has 13 amino acids. Trimming stripped 2 bases from V and 8 bases from J, with 10 bases between. The data stem from a study of blood T cell repertoires in COVID-19.

What was sequenced was PBMCs or T cells enriched from blood (not recorded which). This TCR derives from a woman in her fifties or sixties who had recovered from COVID-19. The V gene is TRBV12-3 or TRBV12-4, the J gene TRBJ1-5, with a weak D call TRBD1 (5 bases). The CDR3 loop is CASSLRGSEPQHF. The CDR3, as DNA: TGTGCCAGCAGTTTAAGGGGAAGTGAGCCCCAGCATTTT.